This TCR beta chain is from a study of PD-1 blockade in classical Hodgkin lymphoma. Study-level information: Intravenous delivery of nivolumab at 3 mg/kg to patients occurred every 2 weeks. The study's findings and limits: The study reported lower baseline TCR diversity in newly diagnosed patients than in healthy donors. With CD4+ cells, TCR diversity rose significantly by C4D1, but not with CD8+ cells.

Each and every patient relapsed after autologous stem cell transplantation, and patients got differing brentuximab vedotin exposure. Progressive disease, partial response or complete response was each patient's best response. Profiling relied on immunoSEQ multiplex PCR, and the TCRdb table lists in-frame clones only, not all of them. The sample has 95,000 to 100,000 clones, around nine tenths seen once. Concerning this clone itself: Its antigen is still unknown.

Germline V gives CDR1 MNHNY, CDR2 SVGAGI (reference sequence). Losses at the gene ends were 9 bases for V and 8 bases for J; bases not matched to a gene: 11. The CDR3 is 13 amino acids. The source material was peripheral blood mononuclear cells (PBMCs), sampled before the second cycle of nivolumab. The chain is built from TRBV6-6 and TRBJ1-1; TRBD1 agrees at 8 bases. This sequence originates from a human donor with classical Hodgkin lymphoma. The CDR3, as DNA: TGTGCCAGTACCCGGACAGGGACTGCGGAAGCTTTCTTT. It encodes CASTRTGTAEAFF.